This T cell receptor (beta chain) was sequenced in a study of blood T cell repertoires in COVID-19. Study details: COVID-19 samples collected from the United States, Italy and Spain covered acute and convalescent phases.

The protocol was immunoSEQ multiplex PCR, while the TCRdb copy is restricted to in-frame clones and leaves out a portion. This sample has 150,000 to 200,000 clones, with around 81% found just once. V lost 6 bases and J lost 1, with 9 bases in between. Germline assignment: CDR1 MNHEY and CDR2 SMNVEV (reference sequence). CDR3 length equals 13 residues. This sequence joins TRBV27 and TRBJ1-1; the D is unclear. The sequenced sample consisted of peripheral blood. The TCR comes from a man aged 70-80 years who had recovered from COVID-19. The CDR3 loop is CASSHGENTEAFF. The CDR3 coding sequence is TGTGCCAGCAGCCATGGAGAGAACACTGAAGCTTTCTTT.